The 13 T cell receptor beta chains reported below all come from one sample, sequenced in a study of CD8+ T cells in alopecia areata. The treatment is: oral pan-JAK inhibitor, 5-10 mg twice daily. Extracted RNA was reverse transcribed into cDNA, the sequencing template. The assay was immunoSEQ multiplex PCR, and TCRdb's table has in-frame clones only and misses some. The repertoire includes some 100,000 clones, around 60% of them detected once, and approximately 16% sits in the top ten. The sequencing here drew on CD8+ T cells sorted from blood, taken around week 55, from a patient treated with tofacitinib. These receptors were taken from a human donor with alopecia areata.

This rearrangement joins TRBV6-5 to TRBJ1-5; a possible D gene is TRBD1 (5 bases). The CDR3 is 14 amino acids. Germline loops: CDR1 MNHEY, CDR2 SVGAGI. The V gene lost 6 bases and the J gene lost 4 bases, with 13 bases spanning the gap. Written as DNA, the CDR3 is TGTGCCAGCAGCTCCCGGGGCTATAATCAGCCCCAGCATTTT. This codes for CASSSRGYNQPQHF.

This chain connects TRBV5-1 to TRBJ2-1; D remains ambiguous. CDR1 and CDR2 from the germline V gene are SGHRS and YFSETQ. The CDR3 contains 12 residues. With 3 bases removed from V and 10 bases from J, the gap between germline ends came to 11 bases. For the CDR3, the DNA is TGCGCCAGCAGCTCTTCGACCGGGGAGCAGTTCTTC. This codes for CASSSSTGEQFF.

The chain couples TRBV29-1 to TRBJ2-7, with D hard to call. This CDR3 is 10 amino acids long. The ends were cut back, 4 bases at V and 4 bases at J, with 5 bases in the middle. The germline V gene encodes CDR1 SQVTM and CDR2 ANQGSEA. The CDR3 DNA follows: TGCAGCGTTGTGGAATACGAGCAGTACTTC. This encodes CSVVEYEQYF.

The CDR3 DNA reads as TGCGCCAGCAGCTTGGTCGGGGAACAGGGCGACTATGGCTACACCTTC. It specifies CASSLVGEQGDYGYTF. The chain couples TRBV5-1 to TRBJ1-2; D might be TRBD1 (6 bases). The germline CDR1 and CDR2 sequences are SGHRS and YFSETQ. The V and J ends lost 0 bases and 3 bases respectively, with 15 bases between them. The CDR3 runs 16 residues.

The rearrangement links TRBV15 to TRBJ2-1, with 8 bases matching TRBD2. Unmatched junction bases numbered 5, after V lost 1 base and J lost 9 bases. The CDR3 contains 14 residues. CDR1 and CDR2 from the germline V gene are LNHNV and YYDKDF (reference sequence). CDR3 amino acids: CATSRGVGTSEQFF. CDR3 DNA: TGTGCCACCAGCAGAGGGGTAGGGACTAGTGAGCAGTTCTTC. Complete variable domain (other parts from reference TRBV15 and TRBJ2-1): DAMVIQNPRYQVTQFGKPVTLSCSQTLNHNVMYWYQQKSSQAPKLLFHYYDKDFNNEADTPDNFQSRRPNTSFCFLDIRSPGLGDTAMYLCATSRGVGTSEQFFGPGTRLTVL.

The chain links TRBV11-2 to TRBJ2-5; 10 nucleotides match TRBD2. Germline V gene sequence: CDR1 SGHAT, CDR2 FQNNGV. V lost 3 bases, J lost 7 bases, and 14 bases stayed unmatched. The CDR3 loop spans 17 amino acids. The CDR3 protein is CASSFRTGTSAFGTQYF. DNA for the CDR3: TGTGCCAGCAGCTTTCGCACGGGGACTAGCGCATTTGGGACCCAGTACTTC.

The chain employs TRBV29-1 and TRBJ2-1; maybe TRBD2 (7 bases). V shed 4 bases and J shed 2 bases, with 15 bases lying between them. Germline V lookup: CDR1 SQVTM, CDR2 ANQGSEA. The CDR3 is 15 amino acids. In DNA form, the CDR3 reads TGCAGCGTTGGAGGGGGGGACCTCCCCTACAATGAGCAGTTCTTC. Protein sequence: CSVGGGDLPYNEQFF.

The rearrangement joins TRBV6-1 to TRBJ2-5; TRBD2 is a possible D gene (5 bases). V was pared by 3 bases and J by 5 bases, with 13 bases between. This CDR3 is built from 14 residues. Looked up from germline, CDR1 is MNHNS and CDR2 is SASEGT. CDR3 region: CASSDNGERETQYF. CDR3 nucleotide sequence: TGTGCCAGCAGTGATAATGGGGAGCGGGAGACCCAGTACTTC.

The chain combines TRBV13 with TRBJ1-2, with a possible D match to TRBD1 (6 bases). The V end was cut by 2 bases, the J end by 7 bases, with 23 bases between. The CDR3 totals 17 residues. Germline assignment: CDR1 PRHDT and CDR2 FYEKMQ (reference sequence). The CDR3 reads CASSLSDNHRVFRGYTF. DNA of the CDR3: TGTGCCAGCAGCTTATCTGACAATCACAGGGTATTTCGTGGCTACACCTTC.

The chain employs TRBV5-1 and TRBJ1-1, with 10 nucleotides matching TRBD1. CDR1 SGHRS and CDR2 YFSETQ come from the germline V gene. V dropped 4 bases and J dropped 4; count of bases not matched to a gene: 4. The CDR3 length is 14 residues. The CDR3 is CASSPGQGITEAFF. DNA for the CDR3: TGCGCCAGCAGCCCGGGACAGGGGATCACTGAAGCTTTCTTT.

Only one count was recorded for this clone. J is TRBJ2-7 and V is TRBV30; 7 bases agree with TRBD1. The trim removed 5 bases at V and 4 bases at J, leaving 11 bases unmatched. Germline V gene lookup returns CDR1 GTSNPN and CDR2 SVGIG (reference sequence). CDR3 length: 14 amino acids. The CDR3 nucleotides are TGTGCCTGGTCAGGACAGGAATTGGGATACGAGCAGTACTTC. Its protein product is CAWSGQELGYEQYF.

This sequence joins TRBV28 and TRBJ2-7; possibly TRBD2 for D (6 bases). The germline CDR1 and CDR2 sequences are MDHEN and SYDVKM. Trimming cost V 4 bases and J 3 bases, with 10 bases left between them. The CDR3 extends over 13 amino acids. The CDR3 DNA sequence: TGTGCCAGCAGTTCCCTGGGAGGCTACGAGCAGTACTTC. Protein sequence: CASSSLGGYEQYF.

The CDR3 coding sequence is TGCGCCAGCAGCCCCGGGCGGAAGGGATTAAGGGGCGAGCAGTACTTC. The encoded protein is CASSPGRKGLRGEQYF. The chain joins TRBV10-1 to TRBJ2-7; a weak D match, TRBD1 (5 bases). The V end was cut by 6 bases, the J end by 6 bases, with 24 bases between. Germline lookup yields CDR1 WNHNN and CDR2 SYGVQD (reference sequence). This CDR3 has 16 residues.